This TCR beta chain emerged from a study of blood T cell repertoires in COVID-19. Study details: Sources were T cells, B-cell-depleted T cells, or PBMCs; the material itself was cDNA or gDNA.

Study processing details: Reference gene primer amplification in the assay estimated nucleated cell counts. Clones were sequenced by immunoSEQ multiplex PCR, and TCRdb holds only the in-frame ones, with some missing. V and J calls and clone size are as listed in that table; D and trimming were resolved from the DNA. The repertoire holds fewer than 60,000 clones, with 78% as singletons. Germline loops: CDR1 KGHDR, CDR2 SFDVKD. V lost 7 bases and J lost 7; bases outside the gene matches: 9. The CDR3 runs 15 residues. The genes are TRBV24-1 and TRBJ2-1; 10 bases are a match to TRBD2. This receptor was taken from a human donor in a cohort sampled during active COVID-19. The sequencing input was peripheral blood. CDR3 amino acids: CATRSSGRGWNEQFF. The CDR3 DNA is TGTGCCACCAGATCTAGCGGGAGAGGATGGAATGAGCAGTTCTTC.